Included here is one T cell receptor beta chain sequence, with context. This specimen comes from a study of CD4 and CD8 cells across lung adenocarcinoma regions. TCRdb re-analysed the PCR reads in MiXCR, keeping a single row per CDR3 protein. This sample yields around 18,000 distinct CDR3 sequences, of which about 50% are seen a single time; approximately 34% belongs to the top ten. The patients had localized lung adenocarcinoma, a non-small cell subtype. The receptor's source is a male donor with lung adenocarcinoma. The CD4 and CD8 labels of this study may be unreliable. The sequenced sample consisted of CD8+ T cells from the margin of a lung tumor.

The CDR3 sequence: CASSAGVRSEAFF. The CDR3 nucleotides are TGTGCCAGCAGTGCGGGGGTAAGGAGTGAAGCTTTCTTT. V is TRBV6-1 and J is TRBJ1-1; weak D call: TRBD1 (5 bases). CDR3 size: 13 residues. Germline V gene lookup returns CDR1 MNHNS and CDR2 SASEGT. Trimming cost V 4 bases and J 7 bases, with 13 bases left between them.